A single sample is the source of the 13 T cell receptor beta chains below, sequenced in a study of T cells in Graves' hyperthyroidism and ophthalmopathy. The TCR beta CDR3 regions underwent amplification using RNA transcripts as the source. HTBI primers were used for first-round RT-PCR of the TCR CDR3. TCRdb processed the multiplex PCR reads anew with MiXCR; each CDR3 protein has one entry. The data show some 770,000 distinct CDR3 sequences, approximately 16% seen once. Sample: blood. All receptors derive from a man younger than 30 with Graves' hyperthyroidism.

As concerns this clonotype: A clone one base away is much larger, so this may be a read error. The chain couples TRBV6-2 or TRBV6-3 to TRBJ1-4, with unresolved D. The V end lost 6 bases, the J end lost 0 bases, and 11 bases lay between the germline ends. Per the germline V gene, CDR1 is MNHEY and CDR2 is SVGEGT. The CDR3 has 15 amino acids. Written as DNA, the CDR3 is TGTGCCAGCAGCCCACGGAAAGCAACTAATGAAAAACTGTTTTTT. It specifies CASSPRKATNEKLFF.

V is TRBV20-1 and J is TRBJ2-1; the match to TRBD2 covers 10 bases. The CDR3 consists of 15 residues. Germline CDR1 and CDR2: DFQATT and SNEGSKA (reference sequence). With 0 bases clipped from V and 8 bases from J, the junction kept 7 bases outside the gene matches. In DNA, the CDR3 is TGCAGTGCTAGAGATCCGAGCGGGAGGGGGGATGAGCAGTTCTTC. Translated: CSARDPSGRGDEQFF.

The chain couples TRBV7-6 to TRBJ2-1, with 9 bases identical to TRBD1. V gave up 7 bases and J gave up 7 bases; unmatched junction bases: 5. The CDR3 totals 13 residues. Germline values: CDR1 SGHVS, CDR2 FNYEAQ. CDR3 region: CASTGTGKNEQFF. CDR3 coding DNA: TGTGCCAGCACCGGGACAGGGAAAAATGAGCAGTTCTTC.

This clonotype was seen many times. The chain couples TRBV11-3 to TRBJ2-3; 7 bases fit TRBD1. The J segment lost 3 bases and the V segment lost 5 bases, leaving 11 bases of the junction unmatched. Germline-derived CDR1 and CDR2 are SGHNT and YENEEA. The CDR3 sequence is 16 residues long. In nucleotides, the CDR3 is TGTGCCAGCAGCAGATACAGGGGAGAGAGGACAGATACGCAGTATTTT. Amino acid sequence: CASSRYRGERTDTQYF. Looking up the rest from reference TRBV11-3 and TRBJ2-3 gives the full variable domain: EAGVVQSPRYKIIEKKQPVAFWCNPISGHNTLYWYLQNLGQGPELLIRYENEEAVDDSQLPKDRFSAERLKGVDSTLKIQPAELGDSAVYLCASSRYRGERTDTQYFGPGTRLTVL.

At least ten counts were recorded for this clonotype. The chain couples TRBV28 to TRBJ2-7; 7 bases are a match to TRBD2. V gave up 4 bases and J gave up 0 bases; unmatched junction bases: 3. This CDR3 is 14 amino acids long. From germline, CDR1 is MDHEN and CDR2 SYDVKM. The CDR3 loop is CASSYSGPSYEQYF. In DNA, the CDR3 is TGTGCCAGCAGTTATAGCGGGCCCTCCTACGAGCAGTACTTC.

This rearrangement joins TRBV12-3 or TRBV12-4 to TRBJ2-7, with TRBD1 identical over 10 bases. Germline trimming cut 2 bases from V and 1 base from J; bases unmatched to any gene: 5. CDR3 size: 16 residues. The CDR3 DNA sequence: TGTGCCAGCAGTTTACTGGACAGGGGGAGGTCCTACGAGCAGTACTTC. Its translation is CASSLLDRGRSYEQYF.

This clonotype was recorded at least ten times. The CDR3 bases are TGTGCCTGGAGAGGGGGACTAGCGGGGCACAATGAGCAGTTCTTC. Residues: CAWRGGLAGHNEQFF. The chain combines TRBV30 with TRBJ2-1, with 13 bases lining up with TRBD2. The CDR3 has 15 amino acids. Germline V lookup: CDR1 GTSNPN, CDR2 SVGIG (reference sequence). Trimming removed 3 bases from V and 5 bases from J; junction bases left unmatched: 4. The whole variable domain, filled in from reference TRBV30 and TRBJ2-1, reads SQTIHQWPATLVQPVGSPLSLECTVEGTSNPNLYWYRQAAGRGLQLLFYSVGIGQISSEVPQNLSASRPQDRQFILSSKKLLLSDSGFYLCAWRGGLAGHNEQFFGPGTRLTVL.

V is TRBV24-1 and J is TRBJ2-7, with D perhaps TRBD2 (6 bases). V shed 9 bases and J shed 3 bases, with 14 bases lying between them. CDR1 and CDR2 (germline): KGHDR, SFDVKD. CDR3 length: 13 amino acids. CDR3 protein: CATSGGAGYEQYF. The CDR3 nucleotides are TGTGCCACCTCCGGAGGAGCGGGCTACGAGCAGTACTTC.

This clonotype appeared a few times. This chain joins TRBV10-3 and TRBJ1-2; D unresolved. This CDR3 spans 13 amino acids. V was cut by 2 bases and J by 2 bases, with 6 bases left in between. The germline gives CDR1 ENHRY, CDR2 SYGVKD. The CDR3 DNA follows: TGTGCCATCAGTGAGGACGTAAACTATGGCTACACCTTC. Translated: CAISEDVNYGYTF.

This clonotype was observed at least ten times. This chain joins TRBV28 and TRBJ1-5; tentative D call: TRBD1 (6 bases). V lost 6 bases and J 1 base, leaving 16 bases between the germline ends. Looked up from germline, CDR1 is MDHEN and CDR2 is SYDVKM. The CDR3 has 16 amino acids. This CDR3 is CASRNTTGLSNQPQHF. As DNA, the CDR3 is TGTGCCAGCAGGAATACGACAGGTTTGAGCAATCAGCCCCAGCATTTT.

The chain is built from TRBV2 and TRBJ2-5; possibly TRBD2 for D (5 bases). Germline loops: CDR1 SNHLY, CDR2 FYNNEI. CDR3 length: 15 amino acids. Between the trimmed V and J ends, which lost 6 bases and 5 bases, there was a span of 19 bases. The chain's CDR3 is CASSPGGRPRETQYF. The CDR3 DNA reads TGTGCCAGCAGCCCCGGAGGACGTCCGAGGGAGACCCAGTACTTC.

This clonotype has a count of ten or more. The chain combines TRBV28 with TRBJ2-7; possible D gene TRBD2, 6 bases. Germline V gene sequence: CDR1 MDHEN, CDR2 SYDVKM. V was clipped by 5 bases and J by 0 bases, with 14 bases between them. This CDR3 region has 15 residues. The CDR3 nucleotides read TGTGCCAGCAGTCCCTGGCAGGGACTCTCCTACGAGCAGTACTTC. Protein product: CASSPWQGLSYEQYF.

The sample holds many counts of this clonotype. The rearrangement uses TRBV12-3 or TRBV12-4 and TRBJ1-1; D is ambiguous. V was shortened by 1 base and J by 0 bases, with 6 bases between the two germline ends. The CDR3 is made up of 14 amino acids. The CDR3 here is CASSLGVMNTEAFF. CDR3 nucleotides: TGTGCCAGCAGTTTAGGGGTCATGAACACTGAAGCTTTCTTT.